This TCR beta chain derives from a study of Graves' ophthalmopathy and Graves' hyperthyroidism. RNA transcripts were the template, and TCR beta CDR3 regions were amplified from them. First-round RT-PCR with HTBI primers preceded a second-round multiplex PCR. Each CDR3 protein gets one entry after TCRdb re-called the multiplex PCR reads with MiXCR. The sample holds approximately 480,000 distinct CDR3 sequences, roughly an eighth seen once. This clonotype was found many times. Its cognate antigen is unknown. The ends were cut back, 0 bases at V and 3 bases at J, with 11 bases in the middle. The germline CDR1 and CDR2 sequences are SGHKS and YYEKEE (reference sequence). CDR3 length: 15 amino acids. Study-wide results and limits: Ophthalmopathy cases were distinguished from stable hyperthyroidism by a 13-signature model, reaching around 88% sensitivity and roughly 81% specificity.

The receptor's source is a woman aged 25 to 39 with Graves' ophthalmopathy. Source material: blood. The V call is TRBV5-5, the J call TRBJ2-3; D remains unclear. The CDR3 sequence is CASSLEGLGTDTQYF. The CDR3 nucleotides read TGTGCCAGCAGCTTGGAGGGTCTGGGGACAGATACGCAGTATTTT. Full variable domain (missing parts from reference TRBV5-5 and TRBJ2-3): DAGVTQSPTHLIKTRGQQVTLRCSPISGHKSVSWYQQVLGQGPQFIFQYYEKEERGRGNFPDRFSARQFPNYSSELNVNALLLGDSALYLCASSLEGLGTDTQYFGPGTRLTVL.